The rows below give T cell receptor beta chains drawn from one sample of a study of vaccination and CD4 T cells after COVID-19. Which antigens these TCRs recognize remains unknown. Each CDR3 protein gets one entry after TCRdb re-called the PCR reads with MiXCR. The sample carries roughly 12,000 distinct CDR3 sequences, roughly 50% recorded once. Sequencing input: CD4+ T cells from blood, cultured in vitro. The receptors stem from a human donor who had recovered from COVID-19. The CDR3 runs from the conserved cysteine through the conserved F or W. The D gene is left open where the match is weak. Where a row states a size, it is once, few, many or the class of an expanded clone; other rows omit it.

d_call: TRBD1
clone_size: .
j_call: TRBJ1-2
v_call: TRBV28
cdr3_aa: CATQGVGFGYTF
cdr3_nt: TGTGCCACCCAGGGGGTCGGATTTGGCTACACCTTC

d_call: TRBD2
clone_size: .
j_call: TRBJ2-3
v_call: TRBV9
cdr3_aa: CASSVGAGAGGTDTQYF
cdr3_nt: TGTGCCAGCAGCGTAGGGGCCGGGGCGGGGGGCACAGATACGCAGTATTTT

d_call: .
clone_size: once
j_call: TRBJ1-2
v_call: TRBV29-1
cdr3_aa: CSVGSDDGYTF
cdr3_nt: TGCAGCGTTGGAAGCGATGATGGCTACACCTTC

d_call: .
clone_size: .
j_call: TRBJ2-3
v_call: TRBV24-1
cdr3_aa: CATSDGKGVGHTQYF
cdr3_nt: TGTGCCACCAGTGATGGGAAGGGGGTAGGTCATACGCAGTATTTT

d_call: .
clone_size: .
j_call: TRBJ1-2
v_call: TRBV7-2
cdr3_aa: CASKGSGTYGGYGYTF
cdr3_nt: TGTGCCAGCAAAGGTTCAGGGACATACGGGGGGTATGGCTACACCTTC

d_call: .
clone_size: few
j_call: TRBJ1-5
v_call: TRBV15
cdr3_aa: CATTSTRQYSNQPQHF
cdr3_nt: TGTGCCACGACCAGCACCCGACAGTATAGCAATCAGCCCCAGCATTTT

d_call: .
clone_size: few
j_call: TRBJ1-1
v_call: TRBV20-1
cdr3_aa: CSARNPHPNTEAFF
cdr3_nt: TGCAGTGCTAGAAATCCACACCCAAACACTGAAGCTTTCTTT

d_call: .
clone_size: few
j_call: TRBJ2-2
v_call: TRBV25-1
cdr3_aa: CASSEEGRVTGELFF
cdr3_nt: TGTGCCAGCAGTGAAGAAGGCAGGGTGACCGGGGAGCTGTTTTTT

d_call: .
clone_size: .
j_call: TRBJ2-2
v_call: TRBV11-3
cdr3_aa: CASSENTGELFF
cdr3_nt: TGTGCCAGCAGCGAAAACACCGGGGAGCTGTTTTTT

d_call: .
clone_size: .
j_call: TRBJ1-6
v_call: TRBV24-1
cdr3_aa: CATSEKRTSSSYNSPLHF
cdr3_nt: TGTGCCACCAGTGAAAAACGGACCTCAAGCTCCTATAATTCACCCCTCCACTTT

d_call: .
clone_size: .
j_call: TRBJ1-1
v_call: TRBV18
cdr3_aa: CASSPAQGTYTEAFF
cdr3_nt: TGTGCCAGCTCACCAGCACAGGGAACCTACACTGAAGCTTTCTTT

d_call: .
clone_size: few
j_call: TRBJ1-3
v_call: TRBV7-9
cdr3_aa: CASSSNRAPGNTIYF
cdr3_nt: TGTGCCAGCAGCTCGAACAGGGCCCCTGGAAACACCATATATTTT

d_call: .
clone_size: .
j_call: TRBJ1-6
v_call: TRBV20-1
cdr3_aa: CSARETGNSPLHF
cdr3_nt: TGCAGTGCTAGAGAAACAGGGAATTCACCCCTCCACTTT

d_call: TRBD1
clone_size: .
j_call: TRBJ2-6
v_call: TRBV2
cdr3_aa: CASSEDRGRSGANVLTF
cdr3_nt: TGTGCCAGCAGTGAGGACAGGGGGCGTTCTGGGGCCAACGTCCTGACTTTC

d_call: .
clone_size: .
j_call: TRBJ2-7
v_call: TRBV6-1
cdr3_aa: CASSAEQLPTEQYF
cdr3_nt: TGTGCCAGCAGTGCGGAACAACTACCTACGGAGCAGTACTTC

d_call: .
clone_size: .
j_call: TRBJ1-5
v_call: TRBV6-2/TRBV6-3
cdr3_aa: CASSYRQGFYQPQHF
cdr3_nt: TGTGCCAGCAGTTACCGGCAAGGATTTTATCAGCCCCAGCATTTT

d_call: .
clone_size: .
j_call: TRBJ2-1
v_call: TRBV18
cdr3_aa: CASSPATGNLNEQFF
cdr3_nt: TGTGCCAGCTCACCTGCCACCGGGAATTTAAATGAGCAGTTCTTC

d_call: .
clone_size: .
j_call: TRBJ2-5
v_call: TRBV6-1
cdr3_aa: CASSIQGTSTRETQYF
cdr3_nt: TGTGCCAGCAGTATACAGGGAACCAGTACGAGGGAGACCCAGTACTTC

d_call: TRBD1
clone_size: .
j_call: TRBJ1-5
v_call: TRBV20-1
cdr3_aa: CSARGDRIDQPQHF
cdr3_nt: TGCAGTGCTAGAGGGGACAGGATCGATCAGCCCCAGCATTTT

d_call: TRBD1
clone_size: .
j_call: TRBJ2-2
v_call: TRBV7-9
cdr3_aa: CASSRTGAGELFF
cdr3_nt: TGTGCCAGCAGCCGGACAGGGGCCGGGGAGCTGTTTTTT

d_call: .
clone_size: .
j_call: TRBJ1-1
v_call: TRBV7-3
cdr3_aa: CASSLSPQNTEAFF
cdr3_nt: TGTGCCAGCAGCTTAAGCCCCCAGAACACTGAAGCTTTCTTT

d_call: .
clone_size: .
j_call: TRBJ1-5
v_call: TRBV20-1
cdr3_aa: CSARDYKQVNQPQHF
cdr3_nt: TGCAGTGCTAGAGACTACAAACAAGTCAATCAGCCCCAGCATTTT

d_call: TRBD2
clone_size: few
j_call: TRBJ2-3
v_call: TRBV2
cdr3_aa: CASSERLADTDTQYF
cdr3_nt: TGTGCCAGCAGTGAACGGCTAGCGGACACAGATACGCAGTATTTT

d_call: .
clone_size: once
j_call: TRBJ1-5
v_call: TRBV19
cdr3_aa: CASSPVSENQPQHF
cdr3_nt: TGTGCCAGTAGTCCGGTGTCAGAGAATCAGCCCCAGCATTTT

d_call: .
clone_size: .
j_call: TRBJ2-3
v_call: TRBV19
cdr3_aa: CASSTASLDTQYF
cdr3_nt: TGTGCCAGTAGCACCGCCAGCCTAGATACGCAGTATTTT

d_call: TRBD1
clone_size: .
j_call: TRBJ2-2
v_call: TRBV6-4
cdr3_aa: CASSARQGDTGELFF
cdr3_nt: TGTGCCAGCAGTGCACGACAGGGGGACACCGGGGAGCTGTTTTTT

d_call: .
clone_size: few
j_call: TRBJ2-5
v_call: TRBV7-2
cdr3_aa: CASSLATGRHGETQYF
cdr3_nt: TGTGCCAGCAGCTTAGCAACTGGCCGCCACGGGGAGACCCAGTACTTC

d_call: .
clone_size: few
j_call: TRBJ1-1
v_call: TRBV20-1
cdr3_aa: CSAIRQVIEAFF
cdr3_nt: TGCAGTGCAATCCGGCAGGTCATCGAAGCTTTCTTT

d_call: .
clone_size: few
j_call: TRBJ2-2
v_call: TRBV19
cdr3_aa: CASSPAWGSDTGELFF
cdr3_nt: TGTGCCAGTAGTCCAGCTTGGGGGTCCGACACCGGGGAGCTGTTTTTT

d_call: .
clone_size: few
j_call: TRBJ2-5
v_call: TRBV30
cdr3_aa: CAWNGQGPQETQYF
cdr3_nt: TGTGCCTGGAATGGCCAGGGGCCCCAAGAGACCCAGTACTTC

d_call: .
clone_size: few
j_call: TRBJ2-5
v_call: TRBV20-1
cdr3_aa: CSAPGTGGTQYF
cdr3_nt: TGCAGTGCCCCCGGGACGGGCGGGACCCAGTACTTC

d_call: TRBD1
clone_size: .
j_call: TRBJ2-7
v_call: TRBV5-1
cdr3_aa: CASSLAGQGYEQYF
cdr3_nt: TGCGCCAGCAGCTTGGCTGGACAGGGGTACGAGCAGTACTTC